The clone carrying this TCR beta chain came up a few times. Its antigen is undetermined. The sample originates from a study of human T cells and chemical hapten exposure. Study overall: For sensitization, 2% DPC was applied to a 2 cm by 2 cm patch of upper inner arm skin. The study, taken as a whole, reports: Correlating positively with patch test score were the PT1 expanded TCR counts.

CDR1 and CDR2 (germline): SNHLY, FYNNEI. V was cut by 10 bases and J by 3 bases, with 9 bases left in between. The CDR3 has 12 residues. It was the library that attached unique molecular identifiers to individual cDNA molecules. As originally analysed: TCRs per sample had a median of approximately 100,000 and ranged from about 23,224 to 690,600. Each CDR3 protein gets one entry after TCRdb re-called the RACE reads with MiXCR. The V and J calls come from TCRdb's annotation, not from the publication. The table lists fewer than 500,000 distinct CDR3 sequences, roughly 4.8% of them singletons. Indicated time point: patch test 1, 2 weeks after DPC sensitization. Treatment of the sample: therapeutic diphenylcyclopropenone sensitization with weekly scalp DPC.

The sample here was whole blood, taken in connection with sensitization to the hapten diphenylcyclopropenone (DPC). The clonotype was recovered from a woman in her forties or fifties with alopecia areata. Some clones in this sample may be carry-over from other donors' samples. J is TRBJ2-2 and V is TRBV2; maybe TRBD1 (6 bases). The CDR3 DNA reads TGTGCCAATTCAGGGGACACCGGGGAGCTGTTTTTT. As protein: CANSGDTGELFF.